The rows below give T cell receptor beta chains drawn from one sample of a study of T cell changes during pregnancy in multiple sclerosis. TCRdb keeps only in-frame clones here, not all; method: immunoSEQ multiplex PCR. Among roughly 120,000 clones listed, 80% to 95% were seen once. Sequences were derived from peripheral blood, sampled in the third trimester of pregnancy. The receptors stem from a female donor with multiple sclerosis, enrolled in a pregnancy study. The CDR3 runs from the conserved cysteine through the conserved F or W. D genes are given only for firm matches. For some rows the clone size is stated as once, few or many, or as a class when expanded; others skip it.

CASSLTAGAYEQYF TGTGCCAGCTCCCTGACTGCGGGAGCCTACGAGCAGTACTTC TRBV18 TRBD2 many TRBJ2-7
CASSVLTSTGGYGYTF TGTGCCAGCAGCGTCCTCACCTCGACAGGGGGCTATGGCTACACCTTC TRBV9 TRBD1 - TRBJ1-2
CASSLLAGDRYEQYF TGTGCCAGCAGTTTACTAGCGGGAGATCGGTACGAGCAGTACTTC TRBV27 TRBD2 - TRBJ2-7
CASSLVGTGGTDTQYF TGTGCCAGCAGCTTAGTCGGGACAGGGGGCACAGATACGCAGTATTTT TRBV7-3 TRBD1 - TRBJ2-3
CAISESTDQETQYF TGTGCCATCAGTGAGTCGACAGATCAAGAGACCCAGTACTTC TRBV10-3 - once TRBJ2-5
CASSVGLASYEQYF TGCGCCAGCAGCGTGGGACTAGCGTCCTACGAGCAGTACTTC TRBV5-1 TRBD2 - TRBJ2-7
CASSGTSGGVGDEQYF TGTGCCAGCAGTGGGACTAGCGGAGGGGTAGGGGACGAGCAGTACTTC TRBV2 TRBD2 - TRBJ2-7
CASSLGRGNTEAFF TGTGCCAGCAGCTTAGGGAGGGGGAACACTGAAGCTTTCTTT TRBV7-3 - - TRBJ1-1
CATSRGGDGELFF TGTGCCACCAGCAGAGGGGGGGACGGGGAGCTGTTTTTT TRBV15 - - TRBJ2-2
CASSTFTGNYGYTF TGTGCCAGTAGTACTTTTACAGGGAACTATGGCTACACCTTC TRBV19 - - TRBJ1-2
CARKGTVVTDTQYF TGTGCCAGGAAGGGGACAGTTGTCACAGATACGCAGTATTTT TRBV2 TRBD1 - TRBJ2-3
CASSLRGEQYF TGTGCCAGCAGCTTAAGAGGCGAGCAGTACTTC TRBV7-2 - - TRBJ2-7
CASSFTGANVLTF TGTGCCAGCAGCTTTACAGGGGCCAACGTCCTGACTTTC TRBV11-2 - - TRBJ2-6
CASSHDGQENQPQHF TGTGCCAGCAGCCACGATGGACAGGAGAATCAGCCCCAGCATTTT TRBV7-2 TRBD1 - TRBJ1-5
CAWSTTGNQPQHF TGTGCCTGGAGTACGACAGGGAATCAGCCCCAGCATTTT TRBV30 TRBD1 - TRBJ1-5
CASSSTGVHGYTF TGTGCCAGCAGTTCGACAGGGGTTCATGGCTACACCTTC TRBV5-6 TRBD1 - TRBJ1-2
CASSFTRVLNTEAFF TGTGCCAGCAGCTTCACCAGGGTCCTGAACACTGAAGCTTTCTTT TRBV7-3 - - TRBJ1-1
CASTMRWAGGNSPLHF TGTGCCAGCACCATGCGGTGGGCAGGGGGGAATTCACCCCTCCACTTT TRBV27 TRBD1 - TRBJ1-6
CASSSGAGGHQPQHF TGTGCCAGCAGCTCAGGGGCAGGGGGCCATCAGCCCCAGCATTTT TRBV11-2 TRBD1 - TRBJ1-5
CASSRDGDTQYF TGTGCCAGCAGCCGCGATGGAGATACGCAGTATTTT TRBV6-5 - - TRBJ2-3
CASTYQGQGSEKLFF TGTGCCAGCACCTACCAAGGGCAGGGGAGTGAAAAACTGTTTTTT TRBV6-1 - - TRBJ1-4
CASSLDRVNTGELFF TGTGCCAGCAGCTTAGACAGGGTGAACACCGGGGAGCTGTTTTTT TRBV7-6 - few TRBJ2-2
CASSLATAQRWSTEAFF TGCGCCAGCAGCTTGGCGACAGCGCAACGCTGGTCCACTGAAGCTTTCTTT TRBV5-1 - - TRBJ1-1
CASQRDRGSEAFF TGTGCCAGCCAGCGGGACAGGGGATCGGAAGCTTTCTTT TRBV25-1 TRBD1 - TRBJ1-1
CASSYSGGGEAFF TGTGCCAGCAGTTACTCGGGGGGTGGGGAAGCTTTCTTT TRBV6-5 - - TRBJ1-1
CASSPVDSSYEQYF TGTGCCAGCTCACCTGTCGACTCGTCCTACGAGCAGTACTTC TRBV18 - - TRBJ2-7
CASSRTGGAEQPQHF TGTGCCAGTAGTCGGACAGGGGGCGCGGAGCAGCCCCAGCATTTT TRBV19 TRBD1 - TRBJ1-5
CASRQDNSYEQYF TGTGCCAGCAGGCAGGACAACTCCTACGAGCAGTACTTC TRBV27 - once TRBJ2-7
CASSSRGGGETEAFF TGTGCCAGCAGCTCTAGGGGAGGGGGAGAGACTGAAGCTTTCTTT TRBV9 - - TRBJ1-1
CASSLGLTAEAFF TGCGCCAGCAGCTTGGGGTTAACAGCTGAAGCTTTCTTT TRBV5-1 - - TRBJ1-1
CASSLLRADTQYF TGTGCCAGCAGCCTACTGCGAGCAGATACGCAGTATTTT TRBV14 - - TRBJ2-3
CASSLDYEEEKNTEAFF TGTGCCAGCAGCTTAGATTACGAGGAGGAGAAGAACACTGAAGCTTTCTTT TRBV7-9 - once TRBJ1-1
CASSLHIAMNTEAFF TGTGCCAGCAGTCTGCATATAGCCATGAACACTGAAGCTTTCTTT TRBV28 - few TRBJ1-1
CASKHTSLRVGYTF TGTGCCAGCAAGCACACGTCCCTGAGGGTCGGCTACACCTTC TRBV6-6 - - TRBJ1-2
CASSPSGTGSYEQYF TGTGCCAGCAGTCCTTCCGGGACAGGCTCCTACGAGCAGTACTTC TRBV27 TRBD1 once TRBJ2-7
CASSLDQNGAQHF TGTGCCAGCAGCTTAGATCAGAACGGAGCCCAGCATTTT TRBV5-4 - few TRBJ1-5
CASSRGSQETQYF TGTGCCAGCTCCCGGGGATCCCAAGAGACCCAGTACTTC TRBV18 - - TRBJ2-5
CASSQLLSAVNYGYTF TGTGCCAGCAGCCAACTACTTAGCGCAGTGAACTATGGCTACACCTTC TRBV7-2 - - TRBJ1-2
CASSVLAGGSGELFF TGTGCCAGCAGCGTACTAGCGGGGGGGTCCGGGGAGCTGTTTTTT TRBV7-9 TRBD2 - TRBJ2-2
CASSPPLEVGSALEQYF TGTGCCAGCAGTCCCCCCCTTGAAGTCGGTAGTGCCCTCGAGCAGTACTTC TRBV28 - - TRBJ2-7
CASSLAGNEKLFF TGCGCCAGCAGCTTGGCGGGTAATGAAAAACTGTTTTTT TRBV5-1 - once TRBJ1-4
CASSKSEGTGNQPQHF TGTGCCAGTAGTAAGTCGGAGGGGACGGGAAATCAGCCCCAGCATTTT TRBV19 - - TRBJ1-5
CASSSGFRYGYTF TGCGCCAGCAGCTCAGGGTTCCGCTATGGCTACACCTTC TRBV5-1 - - TRBJ1-2
CASSLSRGIENEQYF TGTGCCAGCAGCTTAAGCCGGGGGATTGAGAACGAGCAGTACTTC TRBV7-3 - - TRBJ2-7
CSVEGAGGYTF TGCAGCGTTGAAGGGGCAGGTGGCTACACCTTC TRBV29-1 - few TRBJ1-2
CASSVSQGGVKAFF TGTGCCAGCAGTGTATCGCAGGGTGGCGTAAAAGCTTTCTTT TRBV6-1 - - TRBJ1-1
CATSRVLSGTSAYEQYF TGTGCCACCAGCAGAGTTCTATCCGGGACTAGCGCATACGAGCAGTACTTC TRBV15 TRBD2 once TRBJ2-7
CASSVPGGETQYF TGTGCCAGCAGTGTCCCAGGGGGGGAGACCCAGTACTTC TRBV25-1 - - TRBJ2-5
CASSSLQGMWTGELFF TGTGCCAGCAGCAGCTTACAGGGGATGTGGACCGGGGAGCTGTTTTTT TRBV5-5 TRBD1 - TRBJ2-2
CASSRATSYGYTF TGTGCCAGTAGCAGGGCCACTTCCTATGGCTACACCTTC TRBV27 - - TRBJ1-2